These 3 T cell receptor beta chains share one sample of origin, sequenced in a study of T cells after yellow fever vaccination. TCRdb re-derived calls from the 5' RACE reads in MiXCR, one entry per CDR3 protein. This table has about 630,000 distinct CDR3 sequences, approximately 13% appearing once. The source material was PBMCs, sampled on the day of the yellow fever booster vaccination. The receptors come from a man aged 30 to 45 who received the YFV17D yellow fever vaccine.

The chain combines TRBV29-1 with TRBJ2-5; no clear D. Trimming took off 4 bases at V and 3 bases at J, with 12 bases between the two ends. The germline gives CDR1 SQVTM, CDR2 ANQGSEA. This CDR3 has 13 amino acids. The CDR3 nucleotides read TGCAGCGTTGGAAAACAGAAGAAAGAGACCCAGTACTTC. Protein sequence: CSVGKQKKETQYF.

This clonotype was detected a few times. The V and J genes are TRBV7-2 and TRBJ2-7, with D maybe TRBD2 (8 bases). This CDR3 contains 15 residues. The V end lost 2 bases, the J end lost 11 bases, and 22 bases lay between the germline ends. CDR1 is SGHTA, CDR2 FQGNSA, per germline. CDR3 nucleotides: TGTGCCAGCAGCTTAACTAGCGGAACAGGGGAAAGGGAGTACTTC. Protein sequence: CASSLTSGTGEREYF.

The CDR3 region has the DNA TGCGCCAGCAGAGACCTTGGACCGGGACTAGCGGGAGTTAGTGAGACCCAGTACTTC. Residues: CASRDLGPGLAGVSETQYF. This chain links TRBV10-2 with TRBJ2-5; 14 bases are a match to TRBD2. This CDR3 region has 19 residues. Germline-derived CDR1 and CDR2 are WSHSY and SAAADI. J gave up 5 bases and V 6 bases, and 17 bases lay outside the gene matches.